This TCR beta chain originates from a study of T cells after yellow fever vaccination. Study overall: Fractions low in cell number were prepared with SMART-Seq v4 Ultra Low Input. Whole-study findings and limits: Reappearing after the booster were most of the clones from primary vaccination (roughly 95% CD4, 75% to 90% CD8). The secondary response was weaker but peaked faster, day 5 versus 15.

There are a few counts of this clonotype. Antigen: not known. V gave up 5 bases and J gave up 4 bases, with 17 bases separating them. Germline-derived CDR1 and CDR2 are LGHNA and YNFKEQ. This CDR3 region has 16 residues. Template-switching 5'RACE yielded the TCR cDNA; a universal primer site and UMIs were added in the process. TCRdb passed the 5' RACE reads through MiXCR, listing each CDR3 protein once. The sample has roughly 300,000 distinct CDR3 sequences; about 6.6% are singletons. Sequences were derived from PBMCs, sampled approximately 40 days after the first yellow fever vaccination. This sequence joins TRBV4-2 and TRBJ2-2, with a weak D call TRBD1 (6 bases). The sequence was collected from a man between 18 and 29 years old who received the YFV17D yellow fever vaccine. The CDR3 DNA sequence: TGTGCCAGCAGCAACAGGCTGTGGGACACCACCGGGGAGCTGTTTTTT. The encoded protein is CASSNRLWDTTGELFF.